This record covers a single TCR beta chain. Its cognate antigen has yet to be identified. Per-base quality was not reported, and no clone a single base away is much larger than it. To sequence the TCRbeta CDR3 region, genomic DNA was isolated from the sorted cells. The immunoSEQ Assay was used to sequence the TCRbeta CDR3 regions. In its TCRdb copy, this immuneACCESS table keeps in-frame sequences only and misses some clones. Where compared with another copy, unresolved V genes explain less than half of these, and the others have no known cause. The sample profile shows more than 40,000 clones; 88% of them were found once. The top ten clones comprise 3.4% of the sample. The trial excluded patients who had a history of autoimmune disease or were on systemic immunosuppression. In every dose cohort, peripheral blood was drawn for TCR sequencing at baseline, cycle 4 day 1, and cycle 7 day 1. The samples were taken from a phase I, first-in-human, multicenter, open-label dose-escalation trial of ivuxolimab. The trial enrolled adults with locally advanced or metastatic head and neck squamous cell, hepatocellular, melanoma or renal cell carcinoma. Before TCR sequencing, CD4+ T cells and CD8+ T cells from peripheral blood were sorted into separate populations.

Inclusive of the bounding cysteine and phenylalanine, the CDR3 is 11 residues long. Solely the CDR3 DNA is kept, with 33 bases framed from the first base. CDR1 MDHEN and CDR2 SYDVKM were looked up in the germline V gene. This sample was included in a study of OX40 agonist ivuxolimab in advanced cancers. With regard to the full study: Ivuxolimab was an agonistic, fully human IgG2 monoclonal antibody directed against OX40 (CD134), a costimulatory receptor. Intravenous ivuxolimab was administered to patients every 2 weeks at six dose levels: 0.01, 0.1, 0.3, 1.5, 3 and 10 mg/kg. Among the approximately 50 dose-escalation patients, about 20 had hepatocellular carcinoma, about 15 melanoma, 9 renal cell carcinoma and 9 head and neck cancer. In the dose-escalation cohort, roughly 80% of patients were male, and the mean age was roughly 60 years, with a range of about 23 to 85. Patients were allowed to have had prior anti-PD-1, anti-PD-L1 or anti-CTLA-4 therapy, and 30% to 40% of the dose-escalation patients had been treated with checkpoint inhibitors. Partial responses were achieved by three dose-escalation patients, of whom one had hepatocellular carcinoma and two had cutaneous melanoma. Peripheral TCRbeta sequencing aimed to test whether ivuxolimab altered TCR sequence diversity and caused clonal T-cell expansion. The monotherapy dose-escalation portion (N of about 50 patients) of the phase I ivuxolimab trial is reported in the paper. Overall results and qualifications from the work: Low levels of normalized T-cell clonal expansion were also seen in some nonresponding patients. The antigen specificity of the peripheral T cells that underwent clonal expansion was not determined. In the 0.1-3.0 mg/kg groups, partial responders had among the lowest normalized peripheral clonal expansion, particularly in CD8+ T cells. On average, CD8+ T cells showed more expanded clones than CD4+ T cells after ivuxolimab. At doses of 0.1 to 3.0 mg/kg, clonal expansion of both CD4+ and CD8+ blood T cells was observed from baseline to week 6.

The TCR was taken from an adult with an advanced solid tumor such as melanoma, head and neck, liver or kidney cancer. The sequencing used CD4+ or CD8+ T cells sorted from blood, collected in a trial of the OX40 agonist ivuxolimab. The sequence joins TRBV28 to TRBJ2-5; no D gene is confidently identified. The J call may be wrong; the DNA end is better matched by TRBJ2-7. Here the CDR3 is given as CASSPFYEQYF. The nucleotide sequence reads TGTGCCAGCAGTCCGTTCTACGAGCAGTACTTC.